Given below is one TCR beta chain in context. It has no known antigen specificity. Base qualities are not provided; no much larger clone lies one nucleotide away. V was cut back by 1 base and J by 4 bases, leaving a gap of 17 bases between them. As encoded in the germline V gene, CDR1 is MGHRA while CDR2 is YSYEKL. The CDR3 spans 16 residues, from the cysteine through the phenylalanine. Only the CDR3 DNA stays, 48 bases, in frame from base 1. This specimen belongs to a study of blood T cell repertoires in COVID-19 (dated by TCRdb to 2018 to 2020). In the study overall: Samples from collaborators originated in the United States, Italy and Spain and spanned both the acute and convalescent phases of COVID-19. Where available, HLA class I and class II types were obtained from metadata supplied by the sample provider rather than from assay-based typing. The material from the prospective study consisted of cDNA or gDNA derived from T cells, B-cell-depleted T cells, or PBMCs. A de-identified subject ID, COVID-19 status, age in years and sex were almost always included in the sample metadata. The dataset comprised deeply sampled blood TCRbeta repertoires from subjects exposed to, actively infected with, or recovered from COVID-19. The repertoires were made available in a free public database intended to serve as a resource for research on the immune response to SARS-CoV-2. Samples came from the ongoing ImmuneRACE study (first 160 participants) plus 1,254 subjects from 6 global collaborators.

TCRbeta CDR3 regions were amplified from genomic DNA by means of the immunoSEQ Assay, a bias-controlled multiplex PCR. In the source study's methods: The number of nucleated cells in each sample was estimated from the amplification of reference gene primers within the assay. Sequence reads were collapsed and filtered to measure the absolute abundance of every unique TCRbeta CDR3 rearrangement. For each sample, productive Simpson clonality was calculated as the square root of Simpson's diversity index over productive rearrangements. TCRdb retrieved this table from immuneACCESS and kept in-frame rearrangements only. Not all clones are present; in checked studies, unresolved V genes account for under half, and no reason is known for the remainder. Clone size and the V and J calls come from that table; the DNA yielded D and trimming. The sample contains about 170,000 clones, about 86% of them found a single time. The ten most abundant clones make up roughly 2.6% of the sample.

The collaborating institutions used their own protocols to collect whole blood in K2EDTA tubes. For TCRbeta analysis, collaborators shipped samples in one of three forms: frozen whole blood, isolated PBMCs, or DNA extracted from either of those sample types. Points the paper makes about the study in general: The amount of clinical and demographic metadata varied by source and participant and was provided uncurated.

This clonotype originated in a human donor with acute or convalescent COVID-19. The donor label of this sample is uncertain. The rearrangement combines TRBV4-1 with TRBJ2-7; TRBD1 might be the D gene, on 6 matching bases. The source material was peripheral blood. The CDR3 reads CASSQGVGALPYEQYF. The nucleotide sequence reads as follows: TGCGCCAGCAGCCAAGGGGTGGGGGCTCTTCCATACGAGCAGTACTTC.